The 25 T cell receptor beta chains in this list originate from one sample, sequenced in a study of Graves' ophthalmopathy and Graves' hyperthyroidism. Investigators amplified TCR beta CDR3 regions from RNA transcripts. The workflow started with a first-round RT-PCR run with HTBI primers and then moved on to a second-round multiplex PCR. TCRdb processed the multiplex PCR reads anew with MiXCR; each CDR3 protein has one entry. The table shows about 16,000 distinct CDR3 sequences, with about half occurring only once. Sequenced input: peripheral blood. The origin of the receptors is a woman aged 40 to 50 with stable Graves' hyperthyroidism.

CDR3 protein: CASSLTNYGYTF. CDR3 DNA sequence: TGTGCCAGCAGCTTAACTAACTATGGCTACACCTTC. V gene TRBV11-3 combines with J gene TRBJ1-2; D is undetermined. Trimming removed 2 bases from V and 0 bases from J, with 1 base in between. Germline V gives CDR1 SGHNT, CDR2 YENEEA. The CDR3 runs to 12 residues.

This clonotype has at least ten counts. V gene TRBV9 combines with J gene TRBJ1-2; possibly TRBD1 for D (5 bases). This CDR3 comprises 15 residues. Trimming shortened V by 3 bases and J by 4 bases, and 16 bases separated the two germline ends. The V gene's germline CDR1 is SGDLS and CDR2 YYNGEE. In nucleotides, the CDR3 is TGTGCCAGCAGCGGACCCTCCAGGGAGTTCTATGGCTACACCTTC. This translates into CASSGPSREFYGYTF.

About this clonotype: Sequence at one end of the junction differs from germline and may be a read error. V is TRBV20-1 and J is TRBJ1-1; no clear D. The CDR3 consists of 12 residues. Germline assignment: CDR1 DFQATT and CDR2 SNEGSKA (reference sequence). The CDR3 nucleotides are TGCAGTGCTGACGGATCGAACACTGAAGCGTTCTTT. Translating it yields CSADGSNTEAFF.

This chain joins TRBV14 and TRBJ1-6, with D perhaps matching TRBD1 (6 bases). Germline V gene lookup returns CDR1 SGHDN and CDR2 FVKESK. This CDR3 has 16 amino acids. Trimming removed 4 bases from V and 9 bases from J, with 19 bases in between. DNA of the CDR3: TGTGCCAGCAGCCTCTGGTTGGGGACATCTAGTTCACCCCTCCACTTT. This gives the protein CASSLWLGTSSSPLHF. Using reference TRBV14 and TRBJ1-6 for the parts outside the CDR3, the full variable domain is EAGVTQFPSHSVIEKGQTVTLRCDPISGHDNLYWYRRVMGKEIKFLLHFVKESKQDESGMPNNRFLAERTGGTYSTLKVQPAELEDSGVYFCASSLWLGTSSSPLHFGNGTRLTVT.

The V and J genes are TRBV28 and TRBJ1-5; D uncertain. This CDR3 spans 16 amino acids. The germline V and J ends were trimmed by 5 bases and 1 base, with 15 bases remaining between them. Germline CDR1 MDHEN, CDR2 SYDVKM. CDR3 DNA sequence: TGTGCCAGCAGTAAGATCCGGGGTTGGAGCAATCAGCCCCAGCATTTT. Protein product: CASSKIRGWSNQPQHF.

The chain is built from TRBV7-6 and TRBJ2-7; the D gene could be TRBD1 or TRBD2 (6 bases each). The ends were cut back, 1 base at V and 2 bases at J, with 12 bases in the middle. The V gene's germline CDR1 is SGHVS and CDR2 FNYEAQ. This CDR3 contains 15 residues. The CDR3 region is CASSLGGAPTYEQYF. CDR3 nucleotide sequence: TGTGCCAGCAGCTTAGGGGGGGCCCCAACCTACGAGCAGTACTTC.

CDR3 sequence: CSVGHLGTDTQYF. Written as DNA, the CDR3 is TGCAGTGTCGGCCACCTAGGCACAGATACGCAGTATTTT. J is TRBJ2-3 and V is TRBV20-1; D ambiguous. The CDR3 covers 13 residues. Germline CDR1 and CDR2: DFQATT and SNEGSKA (reference sequence). Trimming removed 7 bases at V and 1 base at J, with 12 bases between.

This clonotype is medium-sized within its sample. The chain joins TRBV7-9 to TRBJ2-1, with 7 bases matching TRBD1. Losses at the gene ends were 4 bases for V and 4 bases for J; bases not matched to a gene: 4. Germline CDR1 SEHNR, CDR2 FQNEAQ (reference sequence). The CDR3 runs 14 residues. The CDR3 DNA reads as TGTGCCAGCAGCTCCCCGGACAGGTACAATGAGCAGTTCTTC. Translated, it gives CASSSPDRYNEQFF.

This clonotype was observed many times. V and J are TRBV20-1 and TRBJ1-1; tentatively, D is TRBD1 (6 bases). Looked up from germline, CDR1 is DFQATT and CDR2 is SNEGSKA (reference sequence). CDR3 length equals 12 residues. V lost 5 bases and J lost 5, with 12 bases in between. This CDR3 is CSAQGGNTEAFF. The CDR3 DNA reads as TGCAGTGCTCAAGGGGGGAATACTGAAGCTTTCTTT.

A word on this clonotype: A much larger clone is a single base away; this may be a read error. Lacking the conserved final phenylalanine or tryptophan, this CDR3 likely reflects a read error. The CDR3 is CASSLAGNQPQHV. DNA for the CDR3: TGTGCCAGCAGTTTAGCAGGCAATCAGCCCCAGCATGTT. The V and J genes are TRBV12-3 or TRBV12-4 and TRBJ1-5; D call uncertain. The CDR3 contains 13 residues. The V end was cut by 0 bases, the J end by 2 bases, with 2 bases between.

The chain has TRBV20-1 and TRBJ2-5; possibly TRBD1 or TRBD2 for D (6 bases each). With 8 bases removed from V and 5 bases from J, the gap between germline ends came to 18 bases. CDR3 length: 13 residues. The germline V gene has CDR1 DFQATT and CDR2 SNEGSKA (reference sequence). CDR3 nucleotides: TGCAGTACTGGAGGAGGGGGTGGGGAGACCCAGTACTTC. Translated, it gives CSTGGGGGETQYF.

The genes are TRBV7-3 and TRBJ2-3; 7 bases match TRBD2. The CDR3 totals 13 residues. In germline, CDR1 is SGHTA, CDR2 FQGTGA. Trimming removed 3 bases from V and 4 bases from J; junction bases left unmatched: 1. The CDR3 region has the DNA TGTGCCAGCAGCTTTAGCGGGCCAGATACGCAGTATTTT. Translated, it gives CASSFSGPDTQYF.

This clonotype was counted ten times or more. The chain uses TRBV20-1 and TRBJ1-2; TRBD1 matches at 8 bases. CDR1 and CDR2 (germline): DFQATT, SNEGSKA (reference sequence). The CDR3 loop spans 13 amino acids. Unmatched junction bases numbered 8, after V lost 3 bases and J lost 8 bases. The CDR3 coding sequence is TGCAGTGCTAGTAAACAGGGGGTAGGAGGCTACACCTTC. Translating it yields CSASKQGVGGYTF.

The chain employs TRBV7-3 and TRBJ2-7; 8 bases are shared with TRBD2. The CDR3 runs 14 residues. Trimming removed 1 base from V and 7 bases from J; junction bases left unmatched: 6. Germline V gene sequence: CDR1 SGHTA, CDR2 FQGTGA. The CDR3 sequence is CASSLNGLAEEQYF. The CDR3 nucleotides read TGTGCCAGCAGCTTAAACGGACTAGCAGAAGAGCAGTACTTC.

Judged by abundance, this clonotype is medium-sized. V is TRBV20-1 and J is TRBJ2-5, with D maybe TRBD2 (6 bases). The germline gives CDR1 DFQATT, CDR2 SNEGSKA (reference sequence). CDR3 length equals 17 residues. Trimming took off 0 bases at V and 7 bases at J, with 24 bases between the two ends. This CDR3 reads CSARDEASSVLEVTQYF. CDR3 nucleotide sequence: TGCAGTGCTAGAGATGAAGCGTCTAGCGTCCTTGAAGTGACCCAGTACTTC.

The chain combines TRBV20-1 with TRBJ2-1; 8 bases map to TRBD2. Germline V gene lookup returns CDR1 DFQATT and CDR2 SNEGSKA (reference sequence). V gave up 3 bases and J gave up 2 bases; unmatched junction bases: 3. The CDR3 totals 14 residues. CDR3 nucleotides: TGCAGTGCTAGCGGGAGGGCCGCCTACAATGAGCAGTTCTTC. Protein product: CSASGRAAYNEQFF.

In DNA form, the CDR3 reads TGTGCCAGCAGTTTGGGGGGACTAGCGGGAGGTGCAGATACGCAGTATTTT. Encoded protein: CASSLGGLAGGADTQYF. V and J are TRBV27 and TRBJ2-3, with TRBD2 identical over 15 bases. Looked up from germline, CDR1 is MNHEY and CDR2 is SMNVEV (reference sequence). The CDR3 covers 17 residues. V gave up 3 bases and J gave up 4 bases; unmatched junction bases: 5.

V and J are TRBV10-2 and TRBJ2-7, with 8 nucleotides matching TRBD1. Germline CDR1 is WSHSY and CDR2 is SAAADI. Trimming took 6 bases from V and 4 from J; bases not matched to a gene: 5. This CDR3 has 13 residues. The CDR3 region has the DNA TGCGCCAGCAGCGCCGGACAGGGATACGAGCAGTACTTC. Translation gives CASSAGQGYEQYF.

The genes are TRBV29-1 and TRBJ1-1; D not resolved. Germline V lookup: CDR1 SQVTM, CDR2 ANQGSEA. V lost 6 bases, J lost 0 bases, and 14 bases lay in between. The CDR3 covers 14 residues. As DNA, the CDR3 is TGCAGCGTCGGACCCGACTCCATGAACACTGAAGCTTTCTTT. Protein sequence: CSVGPDSMNTEAFF.

This clonotype was counted many times. The chain couples TRBV9 to TRBJ1-2; tentatively, D is TRBD1 (6 bases). The CDR3 consists of 15 residues. The germline V and J ends were trimmed by 3 bases and 7 bases, with 19 bases remaining between them. Germline V lookup: CDR1 SGDLS, CDR2 YYNGEE. The CDR3 reads CASSGSSLGGFGYTF. CDR3 bases: TGTGCCAGCAGCGGTAGCTCATTGGGGGGCTTTGGCTACACCTTC.

Concerning this clonotype itself: Just one base apart from a much larger clone, this may be a read error. The rearrangement links TRBV5-4 to TRBJ2-7; 7 bases fit TRBD1. The CDR3 covers 16 residues. Germline assignment: CDR1 SGHNT and CDR2 YYREEE (reference sequence). Losses at the gene ends were 5 bases for V and 5 bases for J; bases not matched to a gene: 16. DNA of the CDR3: TGTGCCAGCAGTTCCGGAGAGGGGACAGCGACCCACGAGCAGTACTTC. It translates to CASSSGEGTATHEQYF.

The rearrangement uses TRBV7-9 and TRBJ2-5; either TRBD1 or TRBD2 may supply D (5 bases each). V lost 5 bases to trimming and J lost 7 bases, with 11 bases between them. Per germline, CDR1 SEHNR and CDR2 FQNEAQ (reference sequence). The CDR3 is 12 residues long. The CDR3 DNA is TGTGCCAGCAGCCGGGACGTCGGGACCCAGTACTTC. It specifies CASSRDVGTQYF.

CDR3 sequence: CASSQNSGANVLTF. CDR3 nucleotide sequence: TGTGCCAGCAGTCAAAACTCTGGGGCCAACGTCCTGACTTTC. V gene TRBV2 combines with J gene TRBJ2-6; no clear D gene. The CDR3 has 14 residues. Trimming took off 5 bases at V and 0 bases at J, with 5 bases between the two ends. The V gene's germline CDR1 is SNHLY and CDR2 FYNNEI.

This clonotype has a handful of counts. V is TRBV9 and J is TRBJ2-7, with D unresolved. Germline V CDR1 and CDR2: SGDLS, YYNGEE. CDR3 length equals 12 residues. V lost 7 bases and J lost 0, with 8 bases in between. The CDR3 region has the DNA TGTGCCAGCGGGTGGGGCTCCTACGAGCAGTACTTC. Translation gives CASGWGSYEQYF.

Remarks on this clonotype: Its ends do not fully match the called genes, so a read error is possible. The V gene is TRBV20-1, the J gene TRBJ2-1, with D possibly TRBD2 on 5 matching bases. The CDR3 covers 13 residues. CDR1 is DFQATT and CDR2 is SNEGSKA in the germline V gene (reference sequence). The CDR3 DNA reads TGCAGTGCTAGGTCTAGCTCCTACAATGGGCAGTGCTTC. It yields the protein CSARSSSYNGQCF.